Listed below are T cell receptor beta chains from one sample, sequenced in a study of blood T cell repertoires in COVID-19. Libraries were prepared by immunoSEQ multiplex PCR; TCRdb keeps only in-frame clonotypes and omits some of them. Found here are around 250,000 clones, 85% to 90% of them singletons; the top ten hold over 3.5%. Sequencing used PBMCs or T cells enriched from blood (not recorded which). These receptors were obtained from a woman in her 30s with acute COVID-19. Each CDR3 is given with its conserved first and last residue. A D gene is named only where the DNA matches it firmly. Only part of the rows carry a size: once, few, many, or a class if the clone is expanded.

j_call d_call v_call clone_size cdr3_nt cdr3_aa
TRBJ2-1 - TRBV2 few TGTGCCAGCAGTGATAGGGCGGGACCTAACAATGAGCAGTTCTTC CASSDRAGPNNEQFF
TRBJ2-5 - TRBV5-1 - TGCGCCAGCAGCTCTCGGATCGGGGGTGAGACCCAGTACTTC CASSSRIGGETQYF
TRBJ1-4 TRBD1 TRBV7-9 few TGTGCCAGCAGCTTAGCCTCCTGGGACAGCGTTGAAGGAAAACTGTTTTTT CASSLASWDSVEGKLFF
TRBJ2-7 - TRBV28 - TGTGCCAGCGAGGATCGAGACTCGTCCTACGAGCAGTACTTC CASEDRDSSYEQYF
TRBJ2-3 TRBD1 TRBV7-3 - TGTGCCAGCAGCTCACAGGGGAGCACAGATACGCAGTATTTT CASSSQGSTDTQYF
TRBJ2-7 - TRBV18 - TGTGCCAGCTCCCTCGGGACTTTTAGTTCCTACGAGCAGTACTTC CASSLGTFSSYEQYF
TRBJ2-2 TRBD2 TRBV27 - TGTGCCAGCAGTCCGCTAGCGGGAGCCTACACCGGGGAGCTGTTTTTT CASSPLAGAYTGELFF
TRBJ1-2 - TRBV11-2 few TGTGCCAGCAGCGTTCGGGAGAGAGGCTACACCTTC CASSVRERGYTF
TRBJ2-2 - TRBV5-1 few TGCGCCAGCAGCTCACCCCTCGGGAACACCGGGGAGCTGTTTTTT CASSSPLGNTGELFF
TRBJ2-1 TRBD2 TRBV19 - TGTGCCAGTAGTCCTAAGACTAGCGGGAGATTTGAGCAGTTCTTC CASSPKTSGRFEQFF
TRBJ2-7 - TRBV7-6 - TGTGCCAGCAGTGAAACTGCGGGCTACGAGCAGTACTTC CASSETAGYEQYF
TRBJ1-2 - TRBV7-5 - TGTGTCAGAAGCCCCTTGGAGGGTGGCCTATATGGCTACACCTTC CVRSPLEGGLYGYTF
TRBJ2-1 TRBD2 TRBV13 - TGTGCCAGCAGGCGGGGGTACAATGAGCAGTTCTTC CASRRGYNEQFF
TRBJ2-7 TRBD1 TRBV27 - TGTGCCAGCAGTCCACAACCGGGACAGGCCTACGAGCAGTACTTC CASSPQPGQAYEQYF
TRBJ2-2 TRBD1 TRBV6-5 - TGTGCCAGCAGTCAGGACAGGGTTCGGACCGGGGAGCTGTTTTTT CASSQDRVRTGELFF
TRBJ2-7 - TRBV28 - TGTGCCAGCACCACAGGGATCTACGAGCAGTACTTC CASTTGIYEQYF
TRBJ1-1 TRBD1 TRBV29-1 - TGCAGCGTTCCCTACAGGGGGCGAGTGGGGAACACTGAAGCTTTCTTT CSVPYRGRVGNTEAFF
TRBJ1-3 - TRBV19 - TGTGCCAGTAGTACACAGCCCTCTGGAAACACCATATATTTT CASSTQPSGNTIYF
TRBJ2-7 TRBD2 TRBV9 - TGTGCCAGCAGCCTTCCGGGACTAGCGGGAGGGCCCTTATACGAGCAGTACTTC CASSLPGLAGGPLYEQYF
TRBJ2-1 TRBD2 TRBV7-3 - TGTGCCAGCAGCTCGCGACTAGCGGAGTACAATGAGCAGTTCTTC CASSSRLAEYNEQFF
TRBJ2-1 TRBD2 TRBV5-4 - TGTGCCAGCAGTTTGACTAGCGGGAGCGCCTACAATGAGCAGTTCTTC CASSLTSGSAYNEQFF
TRBJ2-1 TRBD2 TRBV5-1 - TGCGCCAGCAGCTTGGAAGGGACTAGCGGGATGGGCAATGAGCAGTTCTTC CASSLEGTSGMGNEQFF
TRBJ1-1 TRBD1 TRBV18 - TGTGCCAGCTCACGATCCGGGACAGGGGACACTGAAGCTTTCTTT CASSRSGTGDTEAFF
TRBJ1-2 - TRBV28 - TGTGCCAGCAGCGGGGCGGGAGGCTACACCTTC CASSGAGGYTF
TRBJ2-2 TRBD1 TRBV27 - TGTGCCAGCAGTAAAGGGACAGGGTCAACCGGGGAGCTGTTTTTT CASSKGTGSTGELFF